This T cell receptor (beta chain) came from a study of T cell responses to AZD1222 COVID-19 vaccine (dated by TCRdb to about 2021). In the study overall: TCR sequencing was performed for more than 230 trial participants, of whom about 200 were given two doses of AZD1222 and some 26 were given two doses of MenACWY control vaccine. Enrollment into the trials was organized by age into subgroups of 18-55, 56-69 and 70-plus years, and those subgroups contained about 160, 30 and 59 TCR-sequenced participants, respectively.

The time point label, read with the paper, signifies: baseline before first vaccination. In light of the paper, this sample's treatment or condition label describes: meningococcal conjugate vaccine given as trial control. Vaccinee samples came from UK trials COV001 and COV002, including a single-blind randomized controlled phase 2/3 trial of AZD1222 (ChAdOx1 nCoV-19) in healthy adults. Trial participant PBMC samples were collected at day 0 and day 28 after the second dose for TCRbeta chain sequencing. The CDR3 regions of human TCRbeta chains were analyzed by immunosequencing. As for the authors' bioinformatics: Repertoire TCRs were checked for matches against a reference library of SARS-CoV-2-specific TCRs that had been generated using the MIRA antigen-specificity platform. Breadth was defined as the fraction of unique TCRs that were SARS-CoV-2-associated. Depth was defined as the fraction of total T cells that were SARS-CoV-2-associated. Using the MIRA data, each spike-specific TCR was assigned both to the spike region to which the TCR was reactive and to a CD4 or CD8 class. Log10-transformed breadth and depth values were compared by one-way ANOVA with Sidak's multiple comparisons tests. TCRdb took this table from immuneACCESS and kept in-frame rearrangements with V and J called. Such tables lack part of the clones; where checked against another copy, unresolved V genes explain under half of the gap, and the rest is unexplained. That table furnishes V, J and clone size, whereas the DNA furnished D and trimming. This sample is represented by approximately 81,000 clones; 80% to 95% of them were singletons. Less than 5.5% of the sample belongs to the ten largest clones.

Results and caveats for the whole study, not just this receptor: Epitopes outside the regions mutated in the B.1.351 and B.1.1.7 variants were reportedly recognized by nearly half of the unique spike-specific TCRs. Because no day 14 peak-response samples were available, repertoires were characterized only after the peak T cell response. Conclusions about previously exposed vaccinees are limited, since just six AZD1222 recipients were seropositive for SARS-CoV-2 at baseline. CD4 TCRs associated with the vaccine covered the entire spike protein, and the dominant responses were in regions 160-218 and 743-854. After two AZD1222 doses, both the breadth and the depth of spike-specific TCRs were significantly higher than at day 0 and than in MenACWY recipients. Most participants were white British and females outnumbered males, and the authors suggested that clonal diversity may have been underestimated. In the small 56-69-year group, the increase in depth fell short of significance, most likely because of low power.

Of note for this clone: What this receptor recognizes is not known. Per-nucleotide qualities are absent, and no much larger clonotype sits a single base away.

Its CDR3 holds 15 amino acids, cysteine through phenylalanine. Only the CDR3 region is kept as DNA, spanning 45 bases read in frame from base 1. After removal of 4 bases from V and 2 bases from J, the junction retains 6 bases not matched to a gene. The CDR1 and CDR2 encoded by the germline V gene are SGDLS and YYNGEE. The receptor was isolated from an adult in good health. The rearranged segments are TRBV9 and TRBJ1-3, with 7 middle bases fitting TRBD1. The source material was peripheral blood, sampled on day 0 of MenACWY control vaccination. The CDR3 reads as follows: CASSPPGQAGNTIYF. The DNA sequence is TGTGCCAGCAGCCCTCCCGGACAGGCTGGAAACACCATATATTTT.